This TCR beta chain was recovered during a study of blood T cell repertoires in COVID-19. About the research overall: Sources were T cells, B-cell-depleted T cells, or PBMCs; the material itself was cDNA or gDNA.

Sequenced by immunoSEQ multiplex PCR; TCRdb stores in-frame clones only, minus some. The sample carries about 5,600 clones, around 85% recorded once. The V gene's germline CDR1 is SGHDT and CDR2 YYEEEE. The CDR3 has 16 residues. Trimming left V 4 bases short and J 0 bases short, with 17 bases between. The specimen was peripheral blood. The chain carries TRBV5-6 and TRBJ2-7; possibly TRBD2 for D (7 bases). The receptor's source is a human donor in a cohort sampled during active COVID-19. CDR3 residues: CASSPGEGGFSYEQYF. The CDR3 DNA is TGTGCCAGCAGCCCGGGGGAGGGGGGCTTCTCCTACGAGCAGTACTTC.